A single T cell receptor (beta chain) is shown here with its context. Documented treatment: some 20 received Ad26.COV2.S at low or high dose, single or two shots; about 5 received placebo; per-sample allocation not given. The investigators took samples on day 63 after the first vaccine or placebo injection. In Boston, an adult donor aged 18-55 years took part. The data derive from a study of Ad26.COV2.S vaccination and SARS-CoV-2 variants. V gave up 3 bases and J gave up 0 bases, with 6 bases separating them. CDR3 length: 13 amino acids. Germline V gene data show CDR1 as GTSNPN and CDR2 as SVGIG (reference sequence). Sequenced by immunoSEQ multiplex PCR; TCRdb stores in-frame clones only, minus some. The repertoire holds about 480,000 clones, with around 88% as singletons.

This receptor was identified in a person aged 18 to 59 who received the Ad26.COV2.S COVID-19 vaccine or a placebo. Sequences were derived from peripheral blood, sampled in a trial of Ad26.COV2.S vaccine versus placebo. This chain joins TRBV30 and TRBJ2-1, with a tentative D call TRBD2 (6 bases). The CDR3 protein is CAWSGSSYNEQFF. DNA of the CDR3: TGTGCCTGGAGCGGGAGCTCCTACAATGAGCAGTTCTTC.